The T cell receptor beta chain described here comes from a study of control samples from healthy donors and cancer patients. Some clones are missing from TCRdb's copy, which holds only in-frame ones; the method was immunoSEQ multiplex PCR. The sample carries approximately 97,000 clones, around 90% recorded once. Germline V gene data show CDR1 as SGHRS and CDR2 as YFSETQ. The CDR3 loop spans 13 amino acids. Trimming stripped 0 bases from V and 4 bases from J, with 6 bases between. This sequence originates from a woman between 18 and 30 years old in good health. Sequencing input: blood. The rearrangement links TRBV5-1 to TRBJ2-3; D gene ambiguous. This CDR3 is CASSLDSADTQYF. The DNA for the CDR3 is TGCGCCAGCAGCTTGGACAGTGCAGATACGCAGTATTTT. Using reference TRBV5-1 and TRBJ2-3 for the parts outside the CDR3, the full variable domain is KAGVTQTPRYLIKTRGQQVTLSCSPISGHRSVSWYQQTPGQGLQFLFEYFSETQRNKGNFPGRFSGRQFSNSRSEMNVSTLELGDSALYLCASSLDSADTQYFGPGTRLTVL.